This entry features one T cell receptor (beta chain) sequence. Trimming removed 0 bases at V and 3 bases at J, with 14 bases between. There are 15 residues in the CDR3. The germline gives CDR1 GTSNPN, CDR2 SVGIG (reference sequence). The data belong to a study of patients and donors after allogeneic stem cell transplantation. TCRdb used MiXCR to reprocess the RT-PCR reads, holding one entry per CDR3 protein. The table has 200,000 to 250,000 distinct CDR3 sequences, 13% to 15% seen once; the top ten hold 11%. The J gene is TRBJ1-2, the V gene TRBV30; D is ambiguous. Sequencing was done on a sample of blood, either unsorted or a sorted T cell fraction (not recorded which). The sequence came from a human donor who was either an allogeneic HSCT recipient or a stem cell or donor lymphocyte infusion donor (not recorded which). It is not recorded whose cells these are; they may come from a transplant donor. CDR3 sequence reads: CAWSVGGPLHYGYTF. Written as DNA, the CDR3 is TGTGCCTGGAGTGTAGGCGGACCGCTGCACTATGGCTACACCTTC.